What follows are 25 T cell receptor beta chains derived from one specimen sequenced in a study of lymphopenia after photon versus proton radiotherapy. Here immunoSEQ multiplex PCR was the method, and the copy in TCRdb shows in-frame clones only, minus some. This sample has about 16,000 clones, with around 84% found just once. Source: peripheral blood, taken from a patient treated with proton-based radiotherapy. Source of these receptors: a man aged 70-80 years with pancreatic cancer.

The chain links TRBV7-3 to TRBJ1-1; TRBD1 might be the D (5 bases). Germline V gives CDR1 SGHTA, CDR2 FQGTGA. V lost 5 bases and J 2 bases, leaving 12 bases between the germline ends. This CDR3 contains 14 residues. As DNA, the CDR3 is TGTGCCAGCAGCGTCCGGGACGGAAACACTGAAGCTTTCTTT. Its translation: CASSVRDGNTEAFF.

This sequence joins TRBV2 and TRBJ1-1; D is ambiguous. This CDR3 spans 15 amino acids. The V end was cut by 8 bases, the J end by 1 base, with 17 bases between. Germline lookup yields CDR1 SNHLY and CDR2 FYNNEI. CDR3 sequence (DNA): TGTGCCAGCGGACTCGACCTCGTAGGGAACACTGAAGCTTTCTTT. It specifies CASGLDLVGNTEAFF.

The chain has TRBV18 and TRBJ1-1; D remains unclear. The CDR3 extends over 16 amino acids. With 8 bases removed from V and 0 bases from J, the gap between germline ends came to 19 bases. In germline, CDR1 is KGHSH, CDR2 LQKENI. CDR3 sequence: CASHQSGLGLNTEAFF. CDR3 nucleotide sequence: TGTGCCAGCCACCAGTCAGGTCTCGGACTGAACACTGAAGCTTTCTTT.

V and J are TRBV5-6 and TRBJ2-3; D possibly corresponds to TRBD2 (7 bases). The V end was cut by 4 bases, the J end by 0 bases, with 12 bases between. Germline loops: CDR1 SGHDT, CDR2 YYEEEE. The CDR3 loop spans 15 amino acids. The CDR3 region has the DNA TGTGCCAGCAGCCGGGGGGCCTATAGCACAGATACGCAGTATTTT. Amino acids: CASSRGAYSTDTQYF.

The rearrangement uses TRBV4-1 and TRBJ1-1, with 8 bases that match TRBD1. After removal of 5 bases from V and 3 bases from J, the junction contained 2 bases not matched to a gene. This CDR3 has 13 amino acids. Germline V gene data show CDR1 as MGHRA and CDR2 as YSYEKL. The CDR3 is CASSYRGDTEAFF. The CDR3, as DNA: TGCGCCAGCAGCTACAGGGGGGACACTGAAGCTTTCTTT.

The rearrangement joins TRBV6-1 to TRBJ1-2; a possible D gene is TRBD1 (5 bases). Germline assignment: CDR1 MNHNS and CDR2 SASEGT. V was shortened by 4 bases and J by 4 bases, with 7 bases between the two germline ends. CDR3 length: 12 residues. The CDR3 sequence is CASSVTVYGYTF. The CDR3 DNA follows: TGTGCCAGCAGTGTGACAGTCTATGGCTACACCTTC.

V and J are TRBV5-6 and TRBJ2-7; D is uncertain. CDR1 is SGHDT, CDR2 YYEEEE, per germline. Trimming took off 3 bases at V and 5 bases at J, with 18 bases between the two ends. The CDR3 has 15 residues. The CDR3 reads CASSSLNSDADEQYF. In DNA, the CDR3 is TGTGCCAGCAGCTCGCTTAATTCGGACGCGGACGAGCAGTACTTC.

This clone has just one count. V and J are TRBV18 and TRBJ1-1; no definite D call. The germline V gene encodes CDR1 KGHSH and CDR2 LQKENI. The CDR3 covers 13 residues. V was cut by 2 bases and J by 1 base, with 5 bases left in between. CDR3 in DNA: TGTGCCAGCTCACCAGTAGAGAACACTGAAGCTTTCTTT. Amino acid sequence: CASSPVENTEAFF.

This chain connects TRBV14 to TRBJ1-2; 9 bases fit TRBD1. Germline assignment: CDR1 SGHDN and CDR2 FVKESK. The CDR3 extends over 15 amino acids. Germline trimming cut 5 bases from V and 4 bases from J; bases unmatched to any gene: 8. DNA of the CDR3: TGTGCCAGCAGCTCAGACAGGGGGATTGCCTATGGCTACACCTTC. This sequence encodes CASSSDRGIAYGYTF.

Here the CDR3 DNA reads TGTGCCAGCAGCCACGGGACAGGTCTTGCAAGGGCTTTCTTT. Its translation is CASSHGTGLARAFF. The chain recombines TRBV7-9 with TRBJ1-1, with TRBD1 matching 8 bases. From germline, CDR1 is SEHNR and CDR2 FQNEAQ (reference sequence). Germline trimming cut 5 bases from V and 11 bases from J; bases unmatched to any gene: 13. This CDR3 has 14 amino acids.

The CDR3 DNA sequence: TGTGCCAGCAGTGTTTGGACAGGGCGAGAAAACATTCAGTACTTC. Its protein product is CASSVWTGRENIQYF. The chain has TRBV2 and TRBJ2-4; TRBD1 aligns across 8 bases. The CDR3 has 15 residues. The germline V gene encodes CDR1 SNHLY and CDR2 FYNNEI. After removal of 4 bases from V and 5 bases from J, the junction contained 7 bases not matched to a gene.

This clone was seen more than once but under ten times. The rearrangement links TRBV20-1 to TRBJ1-6; D gene uncertain. The germline V and J ends were trimmed by 5 bases and 8 bases, with 7 bases remaining between them. The CDR3 spans 11 residues. Germline CDR1 DFQATT, CDR2 SNEGSKA (reference sequence). The CDR3 nucleotides are TGCAGTGCTGCCTTGGATTCACCCCTCCACTTT. Amino acids: CSAALDSPLHF.

This chain joins TRBV19 and TRBJ1-5; D is possibly TRBD1 (6 bases). The V end lost 2 bases, the J end lost 2 bases, and 10 bases lay between the germline ends. The CDR3 loop spans 15 amino acids. Germline V gives CDR1 LNHDA, CDR2 SQIVND (reference sequence). The CDR3 sequence: CASSISGAGNQPQHF. The CDR3 nucleotides read TGTGCCAGTAGTATATCGGGGGCTGGCAATCAGCCCCAGCATTTT.

The chain has TRBV5-1 and TRBJ2-7; possible D gene TRBD1, 7 bases. V lost 0 bases to trimming and J lost 9 bases, with 16 bases between them. The CDR3 contains 14 residues. Germline CDR1 SGHRS, CDR2 YFSETQ. CDR3 DNA sequence: TGCGCCAGCAGCTTGGACGCAGGGGGGCGGGTGCAGTACTTC. Translation gives CASSLDAGGRVQYF. Drawing the rest from reference TRBV5-1 and TRBJ2-7, the complete variable domain is KAGVTQTPRYLIKTRGQQVTLSCSPISGHRSVSWYQQTPGQGLQFLFEYFSETQRNKGNFPGRFSGRQFSNSRSEMNVSTLELGDSALYLCASSLDAGGRVQYFGPGTRLTVT.

The chain joins TRBV12-5 to TRBJ2-6; 8 bases fit TRBD1. Germline V gives CDR1 LGHNT, CDR2 FRNRAP. The CDR3 consists of 18 residues. Trimming cost V 0 bases and J 1 base; bases outside gene matches: 5. The CDR3 DNA reads as TGTGCTAGTGGTTTGGTACGGACAGGGCTTTCTGGGGCCAACGTCCTGACTTTC. It codes for CASGLVRTGLSGANVLTF.

Of note for this clone: Relative to the germline gene, one junction end is altered; a read error may explain this. The J gene is TRBJ2-1, the V gene TRBV11-2; 7 bases agree with TRBD2. The CDR3 is 15 residues long. Germline V gives CDR1 SGHAT, CDR2 FQNNGV. The CDR3 sequence is CASSLERTSNNEQFF. CDR3 DNA sequence: TGTGCCAGCAGCCTAGAGAGGACTAGTAACAATGAGCAGTTCTTC.

The table lists this clone with a few counts. The gene calls are TRBV6-1 and TRBJ1-6; no definite D call. V lost 6 bases, J lost 0 bases, and 3 bases lay in between. This CDR3 has 13 amino acids. Germline assignment: CDR1 MNHNS and CDR2 SASEGT. CDR3 nucleotides: TGTGCCAGCAGCGACTCCTATAATTCACCCCTCCACTTT. This translates into CASSDSYNSPLHF.

This chain connects TRBV5-1 to TRBJ1-5; D is uncertain. Germline loops: CDR1 SGHRS, CDR2 YFSETQ. CDR3 length: 14 amino acids. Trimming removed 0 bases at V and 3 bases at J, with 7 bases between. CDR3 amino acids: CASSLGDNNQPQHF. CDR3 nucleotides: TGCGCCAGCAGCTTGGGTGACAACAATCAGCCCCAGCATTTT.

This clone was recorded only once. The chain carries TRBV7-2 and TRBJ2-7; TRBD1 matches 9 bases. Losses at the gene ends were 4 bases for V and 5 bases for J; bases not matched to a gene: 9. This CDR3 comprises 15 residues. Per germline, CDR1 SGHTA and CDR2 FQGNSA. This CDR3 reads CASSYQGQGIDEQYF. DNA of the CDR3: TGTGCCAGCAGCTACCAGGGACAGGGTATCGACGAGCAGTACTTC. Together with reference TRBV7-2 and TRBJ2-7, the CDR3 gives the full variable domain: GAGVSQSPSNKVTEKGKDVELRCDPISGHTALYWYRQSLGQGLEFLIYFQGNSAPDKSGLPSDRFSAERTGGSVSTLTIQRTQQEDSAVYLCASSYQGQGIDEQYFGPGTRLTVT.

This sequence joins TRBV11-2 and TRBJ2-5; D is perhaps TRBD1 or TRBD2 (6 bases each). The CDR3 extends over 14 amino acids. Germline V gene sequence: CDR1 SGHAT, CDR2 FQNNGV. The V end was cut by 10 bases, the J end by 4 bases, with 19 bases between. This CDR3 is CATSGPGAGETQYF. Written as DNA, the CDR3 is TGTGCCACCTCAGGCCCGGGGGCTGGAGAGACCCAGTACTTC.

The chain is built from TRBV5-6 and TRBJ2-5, with TRBD1 matching over 7 bases. The CDR3 has 14 residues. Germline V lookup: CDR1 SGHDT, CDR2 YYEEEE. V was clipped by 2 bases and J by 2 bases; unmatched bases: 3. DNA for the CDR3: TGTGCCAGCAGCTTAAGGGGGCTACAAGAGACCCAGTACTTC. Protein product: CASSLRGLQETQYF. The entire variable domain, with the rest obtained from reference TRBV5-6 and TRBJ2-5, is as follows: DAGVTQSPTHLIKTRGQQVTLRCSPKSGHDTVSWYQQALGQGPQFIFQYYEEEERQRGNFPDRFSGHQFPNYSSELNVNALLLGDSALYLCASSLRGLQETQYFGPGTRLLVL.

The chain is built from TRBV5-4 and TRBJ2-2, with 10 bases that match TRBD1. In germline, CDR1 is SGHNT, CDR2 YYREEE (reference sequence). V lost 4 bases to trimming and J lost 3 bases; unmatched junction nucleotides: 3. The CDR3 is 15 amino acids. The CDR3 region has the DNA TGTGCCAGCAGCCAAGGACAGGGGGACACCGGGGAGCTGTTTTTT. It yields the protein CASSQGQGDTGELFF.

This clone has more than one count but fewer than ten. J is TRBJ1-6 and V is TRBV10-1; D unclear. The CDR3 contains 14 residues. V shed 0 bases and J shed 8 bases, with 8 bases lying between them. CDR1 is WNHNN and CDR2 is SYGVQD in the germline V gene (reference sequence). The CDR3 DNA follows: TGCGCCAGCAGTGAGTCGAATGGAGATTCACCCCTCCACTTT. Amino acid sequence: CASSESNGDSPLHF.

V and J are TRBV5-5 and TRBJ2-2; 8 positions match TRBD2. The CDR3 consists of 16 residues. J gave up 2 bases and V 4 bases, and 7 bases lay outside the gene matches. Germline assignment: CDR1 SGHKS and CDR2 YYEKEE (reference sequence). The CDR3 sequence is CASSQAGAVNTGELFF. Here the CDR3 DNA reads TGTGCCAGCAGCCAAGCGGGGGCTGTAAACACCGGGGAGCTGTTTTTT. Together with reference TRBV5-5 and TRBJ2-2, the CDR3 gives the full variable domain: DAGVTQSPTHLIKTRGQQVTLRCSPISGHKSVSWYQQVLGQGPQFIFQYYEKEERGRGNFPDRFSARQFPNYSSELNVNALLLGDSALYLCASSQAGAVNTGELFFGEGSRLTVL.

This clone has only a few counts. Other nucleotide sequences from this sample produce the same CDR3. The chain joins TRBV5-1 to TRBJ1-2; possible D gene TRBD1, 6 bases. The CDR3 is made up of 15 amino acids. CDR1 SGHRS and CDR2 YFSETQ come from the germline V gene. V lost 1 base to trimming and J lost 8 bases, with 18 bases between them. For the CDR3, the DNA is TGCGCCAGCAGCTTGTACACACAGGGATTCGAGGGCTACACCTTC. It specifies CASSLYTQGFEGYTF.